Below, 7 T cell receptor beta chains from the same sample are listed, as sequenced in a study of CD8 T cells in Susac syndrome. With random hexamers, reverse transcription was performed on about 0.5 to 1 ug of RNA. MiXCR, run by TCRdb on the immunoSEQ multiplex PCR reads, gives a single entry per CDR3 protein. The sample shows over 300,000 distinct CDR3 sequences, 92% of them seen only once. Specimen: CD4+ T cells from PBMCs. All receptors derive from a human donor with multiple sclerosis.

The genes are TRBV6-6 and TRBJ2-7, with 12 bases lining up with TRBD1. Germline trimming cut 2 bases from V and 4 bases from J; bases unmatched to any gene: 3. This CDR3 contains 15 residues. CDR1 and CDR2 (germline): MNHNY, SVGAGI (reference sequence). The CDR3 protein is CASSYGTGGEYEQYF. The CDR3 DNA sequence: TGTGCCAGCAGTTACGGGACAGGGGGCGAGTACGAGCAGTACTTC.

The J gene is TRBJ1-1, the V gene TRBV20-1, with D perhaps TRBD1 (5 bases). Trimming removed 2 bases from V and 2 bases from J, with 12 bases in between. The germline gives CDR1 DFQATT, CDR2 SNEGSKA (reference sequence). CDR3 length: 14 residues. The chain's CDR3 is CSARSMGPNTEAFF. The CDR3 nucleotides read TGCAGTGCTAGAAGTATGGGACCAAACACTGAAGCTTTCTTT.

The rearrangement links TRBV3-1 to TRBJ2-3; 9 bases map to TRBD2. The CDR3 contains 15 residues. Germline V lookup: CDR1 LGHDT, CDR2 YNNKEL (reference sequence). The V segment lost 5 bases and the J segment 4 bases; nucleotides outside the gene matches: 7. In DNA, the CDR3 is TGTGCCAGCAGCGATCAGACTAGCGGAGCAGATACGCAGTATTTT. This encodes CASSDQTSGADTQYF.

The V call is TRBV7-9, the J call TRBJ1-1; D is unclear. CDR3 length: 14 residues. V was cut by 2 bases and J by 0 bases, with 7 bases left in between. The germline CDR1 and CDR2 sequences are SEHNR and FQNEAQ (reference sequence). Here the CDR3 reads CASSLLLMNTEAFF. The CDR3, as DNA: TGTGCCAGCAGCTTACTTCTCATGAACACTGAAGCTTTCTTT.

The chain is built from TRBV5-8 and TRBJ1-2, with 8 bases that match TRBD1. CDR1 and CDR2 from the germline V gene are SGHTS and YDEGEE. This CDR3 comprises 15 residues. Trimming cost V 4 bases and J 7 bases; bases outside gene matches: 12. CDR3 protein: CASSRLRTGTSGYTF. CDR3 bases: TGTGCCAGCAGCAGACTGCGGACAGGGACATCTGGCTACACCTTC.

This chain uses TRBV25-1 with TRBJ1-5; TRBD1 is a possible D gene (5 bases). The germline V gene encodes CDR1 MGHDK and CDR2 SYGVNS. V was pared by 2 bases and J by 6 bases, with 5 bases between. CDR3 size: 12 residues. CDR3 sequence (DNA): TGTGCCAGCAGTGAAGGGGCTCAGCCCCAGCATTTT. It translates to CASSEGAQPQHF.

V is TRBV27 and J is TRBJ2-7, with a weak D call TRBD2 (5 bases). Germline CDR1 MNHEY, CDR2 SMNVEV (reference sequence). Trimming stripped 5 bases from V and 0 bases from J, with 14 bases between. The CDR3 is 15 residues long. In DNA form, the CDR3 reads TGTGCCAGCAGTCCCTCGGGGTCGAGCTCCTACGAGCAGTACTTC. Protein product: CASSPSGSSSYEQYF.